Presented here are 15 T cell receptor beta chains from one specimen sequenced in a study of immune evolution from preneoplasia to lung adenocarcinoma. Data came from immunoSEQ multiplex PCR; TCRdb stores just in-frame clones and leaves some out. The table shows about 14,000 clones, with roughly 80% occurring only once. Material for sequencing was FFPE minimally invasive lung adenocarcinoma tissue. The source of these receptors is a person aged 65 to 85 with lung adenocarcinoma.

The chain has TRBV14 and TRBJ2-2; D gene ambiguous. The CDR3 is 13 amino acids. With 3 bases removed from V and 4 bases from J, the gap between germline ends came to 6 bases. Germline V gene data show CDR1 as SGHDN and CDR2 as FVKESK. CDR3 coding DNA: TGTGCCAGCAGCCATAGGTTCACCGGGGAGCTGTTTTTT. It specifies CASSHRFTGELFF.

This clone was seen a single time. The chain employs TRBV11-2 and TRBJ2-5; 8 bases agree with TRBD2. CDR3 length: 16 amino acids. The junction had 8 bases not matched to a gene; V was cut back by 0 bases and J by 5 bases. Germline CDR1 is SGHAT and CDR2 is FQNNGV. CDR3 in amino acids: CASSLDLRGGWETQYF. The CDR3 coding sequence is TGTGCCAGCAGCTTAGATTTACGGGGGGGCTGGGAGACCCAGTACTTC.

The chain links TRBV10-2 to TRBJ1-2; D is possibly TRBD1 (5 bases). This CDR3 contains 12 residues. V lost 6 bases to trimming and J lost 5 bases, with 10 bases between them. Germline CDR1 is WSHSY and CDR2 is SAAADI. In nucleotides, the CDR3 is TGCGCCAGCAGGGGACGGTTTTATGGCTACACCTTC. It specifies CASRGRFYGYTF.

V and J are TRBV10-3 and TRBJ2-1; no clear D gene. V was pared by 4 bases and J by 5 bases, with 12 bases between. This CDR3 is built from 14 residues. CDR1 is ENHRY, CDR2 SYGVKD, per germline. CDR3 residues: CAISGGNSHNEQFF. As DNA, the CDR3 is TGTGCCATCAGTGGGGGAAACAGCCACAATGAGCAGTTCTTC.

The J gene is TRBJ2-7, the V gene TRBV5-4, with TRBD1 matching 7 bases. V shed 4 bases and J 1 base; nucleotides not matched to a gene: 8. The CDR3 sequence is 15 residues long. Germline values: CDR1 SGHNT, CDR2 YYREEE (reference sequence). As DNA, the CDR3 is TGTGCCAGCAGCGTCACAGGGGCCTCTTCCTACGAGCAGTACTTC. Translating gives CASSVTGASSYEQYF.

The chain employs TRBV9 and TRBJ2-3, with D possibly matching TRBD1 (5 bases). Trimming cost V 0 bases and J 2 bases, with 10 bases left between them. This CDR3 region has 15 residues. The germline V gene encodes CDR1 SGDLS and CDR2 YYNGEE. CDR3 loop: CASSVGAGSTDTQYF. The CDR3 DNA sequence: TGTGCCAGCAGCGTAGGGGCAGGGTCCACAGATACGCAGTATTTT.

The chain has TRBV4-1 and TRBJ2-4; 8 nucleotides line up with TRBD2. In germline, CDR1 is MGHRA, CDR2 YSYEKL. V lost 0 bases to trimming and J lost 7 bases; unmatched junction nucleotides: 5. This CDR3 contains 15 residues. The DNA of the CDR3 is TGCGCCAGCAGCCAAGATCTAAGCGGGGGCAACATTCAGTACTTC. This gives the protein CASSQDLSGGNIQYF.

V gene TRBV18 combines with J gene TRBJ2-3, with D possibly being TRBD1 or TRBD2 (6 bases each). Germline CDR1 KGHSH, CDR2 LQKENI. This CDR3 contains 15 residues. V was pared by 3 bases and J by 1 base, with 11 bases between. The chain's CDR3 is CASSPRGLGTDTQYF. CDR3 DNA sequence: TGTGCCAGCTCACCTCGGGGGCTCGGCACAGATACGCAGTATTTT. Combining the CDR3 with reference TRBV18 and TRBJ2-3 gives the whole variable domain NAGVMQNPRHLVRRRGQEARLRCSPMKGHSHVYWYRQLPEEGLKFMVYLQKENIIDESGMPKERFSAEFPKEGPSILRIQQVVRGDSAAYFCASSPRGLGTDTQYFGPGTRLTVL.

This clone has a handful of counts. This sequence joins TRBV7-2 and TRBJ1-2; TRBD1 aligns across 10 bases. CDR1 is SGHTA and CDR2 is FQGNSA in the germline V gene. V lost 1 base, J lost 4 bases, and 3 bases stayed unmatched. The CDR3 contains 15 residues. CDR3 region: CASSLVGTGVYGYTF. The CDR3 DNA reads TGTGCCAGCAGCTTAGTAGGGACAGGGGTCTATGGCTACACCTTC. The variable domain in full, with the rest retrieved from reference TRBV7-2 and TRBJ1-2, is GAGVSQSPSNKVTEKGKDVELRCDPISGHTALYWYRQSLGQGLEFLIYFQGNSAPDKSGLPSDRFSAERTGGSVSTLTIQRTQQEDSAVYLCASSLVGTGVYGYTFGSGTRLTVV.

This chain joins TRBV27 and TRBJ2-7, with D maybe TRBD1 (6 bases). The CDR3 loop spans 13 amino acids. Germline-derived CDR1 and CDR2 are MNHEY and SMNVEV (reference sequence). V was trimmed by 3 bases and J by 8 bases, leaving 14 bases between them. The CDR3 protein is CASSFLTDSKQYF. The CDR3 nucleotides are TGTGCCAGCAGTTTCCTCACGGACAGCAAGCAGTACTTC.

CDR3: CASSYSAGSGELFF. In DNA form, the CDR3 reads TGTGCCAGCAGTTACTCGGCGGGCTCCGGGGAGCTGTTTTTT. The V gene is TRBV6-5, the J gene TRBJ2-2; perhaps TRBD2 as D (5 bases). Germline CDR1 and CDR2: MNHEY and SVGAGI. Trimming cost V 0 bases and J 6 bases, with 8 bases left between them. The CDR3 has 14 amino acids.

The chain joins TRBV28 to TRBJ1-5, with a weak D call TRBD1 (6 bases). V lost 5 bases and J 6 bases, leaving 14 bases between the germline ends. This CDR3 spans 14 amino acids. In germline, CDR1 is MDHEN, CDR2 SYDVKM. The CDR3 nucleotides read TGTGCCAGCAGTGCTTCGTCAGGGGCTCAGCCCCAGCATTTT. Protein sequence: CASSASSGAQPQHF.

The genes are TRBV20-1 and TRBJ2-7; D uncertain. Germline CDR1 DFQATT, CDR2 SNEGSKA (reference sequence). The CDR3 totals 11 residues. Trimming took off 3 bases at V and 5 bases at J, with 8 bases between the two ends. Here the CDR3 reads CSASRSHEQYF. The CDR3 DNA is TGCAGTGCTAGCCGGTCTCACGAGCAGTACTTC.

The J gene is TRBJ2-7, the V gene TRBV7-8; D is undetermined. Trimming took off 3 bases at V and 6 bases at J, with 6 bases between the two ends. The germline V gene has CDR1 SGHVS and CDR2 FQNEAQ. The CDR3 runs 11 residues. Here the CDR3 reads CASSFDIEQYF. Here the CDR3 DNA reads TGTGCCAGCAGCTTCGACATCGAGCAGTACTTC.

The chain joins TRBV11-3 to TRBJ2-1; D may be TRBD2 (7 bases). The germline V gene encodes CDR1 SGHNT and CDR2 YENEEA. The CDR3 length is 16 residues. Trimming left V 1 base short and J 2 bases short, with 12 bases between. CDR3 protein: CASSLGGGGPYNEQFF. DNA of the CDR3: TGTGCCAGCAGCTTAGGAGGGGGAGGGCCCTACAATGAGCAGTTCTTC.